A single sample gave rise to the 27 T cell receptor beta chains below, sequenced in a study of immune evolution from preneoplasia to lung adenocarcinoma. Data came from immunoSEQ multiplex PCR; TCRdb stores just in-frame clones and leaves some out. Among some 5,000 clones listed, roughly four fifths were seen once. The sample consisted of FFPE lung adenocarcinoma in situ tissue. The receptor set was obtained from a person aged 65 to 85 with lung adenocarcinoma.

Comment on this clone: This specimen includes other DNA sequences encoding the same CDR3. This chain uses TRBV29-1 with TRBJ2-1; D possibly uses TRBD1 or TRBD2 (5 bases each). V was cut by 5 bases and J by 2 bases, with 13 bases left in between. Germline V lookup: CDR1 SQVTM, CDR2 ANQGSEA. This CDR3 comprises 14 residues. The CDR3 region is CSVLGQGAYNEQFF. The CDR3 DNA follows: TGCAGCGTTCTTGGTCAGGGAGCCTACAATGAGCAGTTCTTC.

The CDR3 DNA follows: TGTGCCAGCAGCGTAGAGGGAACCCGCCAAGAGACCCAGTACTTC. It specifies CASSVEGTRQETQYF. The rearrangement uses TRBV9 and TRBJ2-5; D is uncertain. Trimming stripped 0 bases from V and 1 base from J, with 10 bases between. Germline V CDR1 and CDR2: SGDLS, YYNGEE. The CDR3 has 15 residues.

The V gene is TRBV9, the J gene TRBJ1-5, with TRBD1 matching over 8 bases. V dropped 2 bases and J dropped 4; count of bases not matched to a gene: 5. The CDR3 extends over 15 amino acids. The V gene's germline CDR1 is SGDLS and CDR2 YYNGEE. In DNA form, the CDR3 reads TGTGCCAGCAGCGTGACAGGGGTTGCAAATCAGCCCCAGCATTTT. Amino acid sequence: CASSVTGVANQPQHF. Together with reference TRBV9 and TRBJ1-5, the CDR3 gives the full variable domain: DSGVTQTPKHLITATGQRVTLRCSPRSGDLSVYWYQQSLDQGLQFLIQYYNGEERAKGNILERFSAQQFPDLHSELNLSSLELGDSALYFCASSVTGVANQPQHFGDGTRLSIL.

J is TRBJ1-1 and V is TRBV28; 7 bases are shared with TRBD1. The CDR3 loop spans 13 amino acids. Trimming at V came to 6 bases and at J to 4 bases, leaving 5 bases not matched to a gene. Looked up from germline, CDR1 is MDHEN and CDR2 is SYDVKM. The CDR3 DNA is TGTGCCAGCAGGGCGACAGGGTCCACTGAAGCTTTCTTT. Translation: CASRATGSTEAFF.

In this sample, this clone turned up a few times. This chain links TRBV13 with TRBJ1-1, with a possible D match to TRBD1 (6 bases). The CDR3 totals 11 residues. V was clipped by 3 bases and J by 9 bases, with 8 bases between them. The germline V gene encodes CDR1 PRHDT and CDR2 FYEKMQ (reference sequence). The CDR3 reads CASSLGHQAFF. DNA for the CDR3: TGTGCCAGCAGCTTGGGACACCAAGCTTTCTTT.

The chain employs TRBV10-3 and TRBJ2-3, with D tentatively TRBD1 or TRBD2 (6 bases each). The CDR3 has 14 amino acids. From germline, CDR1 is ENHRY and CDR2 SYGVKD. Trimming took 8 bases from V and 1 from J, leaving 13 bases between them. The CDR3 spells CAIYAGHGTDTQYF. The CDR3 DNA is TGTGCCATCTATGCGGGACACGGCACAGATACGCAGTATTTT.

The CDR3 is CAISGGEGANEQFF. For the CDR3, the DNA is TGTGCCATCAGTGGGGGGGAGGGGGCAAATGAGCAGTTCTTC. The gene calls are TRBV10-3 and TRBJ2-1; either TRBD1 or TRBD2 may supply D (7 bases each). The CDR3 covers 14 residues. V lost 4 bases and J lost 7, with 14 bases in between. Looked up from germline, CDR1 is ENHRY and CDR2 is SYGVKD.

By share, this clone counts as large. The chain couples TRBV7-3 to TRBJ2-5, with D hard to call. The CDR3 loop spans 13 amino acids. CDR1 is SGHTA and CDR2 is FQGTGA in the germline V gene. V was cut by 3 bases and J by 4 bases, with 9 bases left in between. The CDR3 DNA is TGTGCCAGCAGCTTTTTACCGGGAGAGACCCAGTACTTC. This translates into CASSFLPGETQYF. Combining the CDR3 with reference TRBV7-3 and TRBJ2-5 gives the whole variable domain GAGVSQTPSNKVTEKGKYVELRCDPISGHTALYWYRQSLGQGPEFLIYFQGTGAADDSGLPNDRFFAVRPEGSVSTLKIQRTERGDSAVYLCASSFLPGETQYFGPGTRLLVL.

The chain has TRBV6-1 and TRBJ2-7; D gene uncertain. The CDR3 is 13 residues long. Germline V CDR1 and CDR2: MNHNS, SASEGT. V was shortened by 0 bases and J by 6 bases, with 9 bases between the two germline ends. The CDR3 loop reads CASSEARQSEQYF. The CDR3, as DNA: TGTGCCAGCAGTGAAGCTCGGCAGAGCGAGCAGTACTTC.

This chain links TRBV11-1 with TRBJ2-1, with 11 bases aligning to TRBD2. The ends lost 3 bases at V and 6 bases at J; junction bases unmatched: 7. From germline, CDR1 is SGHAT and CDR2 FQDESV (reference sequence). This CDR3 is built from 16 residues. CDR3 nucleotides: TGTGCCAGCAGCTTTAGCGGGAGGGGTAAGAGCAATGAGCAGTTCTTC. This sequence encodes CASSFSGRGKSNEQFF.

V is TRBV15 and J is TRBJ1-1; 9 nucleotides agree with TRBD1. The V and J ends lost 0 bases and 7 bases, in that order; junction bases with no gene match: 6. The CDR3 contains 15 residues. Germline V gene sequence: CDR1 LNHNV, CDR2 YYDKDF (reference sequence). The DNA for the CDR3 is TGTGCCACCAGCAGAGATGGGGACAGGGACGGTGAAGCTTTCTTT. Protein product: CATSRDGDRDGEAFF.

CDR3 DNA: TGCGCCAGCAGCTTGGGGCGGGCGAACACCGGGGAGCTGTTTTTT. This gives the protein CASSLGRANTGELFF. This sequence joins TRBV5-1 and TRBJ2-2, with D possibly TRBD2 on 5 matching bases. The CDR3 totals 15 residues. The germline V gene has CDR1 SGHRS and CDR2 YFSETQ. V was shortened by 0 bases and J by 0 bases, with 6 bases between the two germline ends.

The V and J genes are TRBV7-8 and TRBJ2-5; 8 nucleotides align to TRBD2. The CDR3 sequence is 16 residues long. Germline CDR1 reads SGHVS; CDR2 reads FQNEAQ. V dropped 3 bases and J dropped 2; count of bases not matched to a gene: 8. The CDR3 region has the DNA TGTGCCAGCAGCTTCCCCCCACTAGCGGTACAAGAGACCCAGTACTTC. Protein sequence: CASSFPPLAVQETQYF.

The rearrangement uses TRBV11-3 and TRBJ2-1; TRBD1 matches 7 bases. CDR3 size: 16 residues. With V trimmed by 5 bases and J by 4 bases, 11 bases remained unmatched. CDR1 and CDR2 from the germline V gene are SGHNT and YENEEA. CDR3 residues: CASSRTGTRRYNEQFF. Written as DNA, the CDR3 is TGTGCCAGCAGCCGGACAGGAACAAGGAGATACAATGAGCAGTTCTTC.

J is TRBJ1-5 and V is TRBV19; tentatively, D is TRBD1 (5 bases). Trimming pared 3 bases from V and 4 bases from J, leaving 10 bases between. Per the germline V gene, CDR1 is LNHDA and CDR2 is SQIVND (reference sequence). This CDR3 has 14 amino acids. The CDR3 DNA reads as TGTGCCAGTAGTATCCTGGGGCGTAATCAGCCCCAGCATTTT. Translated: CASSILGRNQPQHF.

This clone was counted a single time. The chain combines TRBV4-2 with TRBJ1-1; weak D call: TRBD1 (5 bases). The germline gives CDR1 LGHNA, CDR2 YNFKEQ. V was shortened by 0 bases and J by 3 bases, with 17 bases between the two germline ends. The CDR3 totals 17 residues. The CDR3 loop is CASSQDLWGGGDTEAFF. DNA of the CDR3: TGTGCCAGCAGCCAAGATCTTTGGGGGGGAGGGGACACTGAAGCTTTCTTT.

The chain employs TRBV27 and TRBJ2-3; D uncertain. Trimming removed 1 base at V and 0 bases at J, with 5 bases between. The CDR3 length is 14 residues. CDR1 MNHEY and CDR2 SMNVEV come from the germline V gene (reference sequence). The CDR3 DNA is TGTGCCAGCAGTTTATGGCAGAGCACAGATACGCAGTATTTT. Amino acid sequence: CASSLWQSTDTQYF.

The V gene is TRBV2, the J gene TRBJ1-2; the D gene is possibly TRBD1 (5 bases). CDR1 is SNHLY, CDR2 FYNNEI, per germline. V was trimmed by 8 bases and J by 9 bases, leaving 22 bases between them. This CDR3 comprises 14 residues. The CDR3, as DNA: TGTGCCAGCGAAACCCGGGACCCATCCGACAGCTACACCTTC. As protein: CASETRDPSDSYTF.

The chain carries TRBV18 and TRBJ2-7, with 12 nucleotides matching TRBD2. The CDR3 contains 15 residues. Trimming cost V 4 bases and J 4 bases; bases outside gene matches: 5. Germline V gene lookup returns CDR1 KGHSH and CDR2 LQKENI. The chain's CDR3 is CASSRSTSGGYEQYF. The CDR3 nucleotides read TGTGCCAGCTCACGATCGACTAGCGGGGGTTACGAGCAGTACTTC. Looking up the rest from reference TRBV18 and TRBJ2-7 gives the full variable domain: NAGVMQNPRHLVRRRGQEARLRCSPMKGHSHVYWYRQLPEEGLKFMVYLQKENIIDESGMPKERFSAEFPKEGPSILRIQQVVRGDSAAYFCASSRSTSGGYEQYFGPGTRLTVT.

The rearrangement joins TRBV6-6 to TRBJ2-7, with 10 nucleotides matching TRBD1. CDR1 is MNHNY and CDR2 is SVGAGI in the germline V gene (reference sequence). The junction had 7 bases not matched to a gene; V was cut back by 5 bases and J by 6 bases. CDR3 length: 14 amino acids. The CDR3 sequence is CASSPRRDRGEQYF. The CDR3 DNA reads as TGTGCCAGCAGTCCCCGCCGGGACAGGGGCGAGCAGTACTTC.

This clone came up once. The chain employs TRBV19 and TRBJ1-5; D is perhaps TRBD1 (5 bases). This CDR3 has 15 amino acids. Germline CDR1 and CDR2: LNHDA and SQIVND (reference sequence). Trimming left V 3 bases short and J 6 bases short, with 15 bases between. CDR3 DNA: TGTGCCAGTAGTATGAATAAAGGGGCCCGTCAGCCCCAGCATTTT. It is translated as CASSMNKGARQPQHF.

This chain connects TRBV2 to TRBJ1-1; 10 nucleotides line up with TRBD1. The trim removed 6 bases at V and 5 bases at J, leaving 6 bases unmatched. CDR1 and CDR2 from the germline V gene are SNHLY and FYNNEI. The CDR3 runs to 14 residues. The CDR3 sequence: CASSGTGEGTEAFF. CDR3 DNA: TGTGCCAGCAGCGGGACAGGGGAAGGTACTGAAGCTTTCTTT.

The chain carries TRBV9 and TRBJ2-3; TRBD2 matches at 7 bases. The junction had 10 bases not matched to a gene; V was cut back by 3 bases and J by 0 bases. The CDR3 contains 17 residues. Germline loops: CDR1 SGDLS, CDR2 YYNGEE. Here the CDR3 reads CASSARWGGASTDTQYF. CDR3 bases: TGTGCCAGCAGCGCCCGCTGGGGGGGAGCGAGCACAGATACGCAGTATTTT.

J is TRBJ2-7 and V is TRBV7-8, with 8 bases identical to TRBD2. The length of the CDR3 is 16 residues. Germline V CDR1 and CDR2: SGHVS, FQNEAQ. Trimming at V came to 0 bases and at J to 4 bases, leaving 8 bases not matched to a gene. CDR3 sequence: CASSLAGTSVPYEQYF. In nucleotides, the CDR3 is TGTGCCAGCAGCTTAGCCGGGACTAGTGTCCCATACGAGCAGTACTTC.

This CDR3 reads CASNGGGPRSEQYF. CDR3 DNA: TGTGCCAGCAACGGGGGCGGGCCTCGCAGCGAGCAGTACTTC. This chain connects TRBV28 to TRBJ2-7; D could derive from TRBD1 or TRBD2 (6 bases each). V was cut by 7 bases and J by 6 bases, with 19 bases left in between. In germline, CDR1 is MDHEN, CDR2 SYDVKM. The CDR3 loop spans 14 amino acids.

The rearrangement uses TRBV5-6 and TRBJ2-7, with a weak D call TRBD1 (6 bases). V lost 4 bases to trimming and J lost 2 bases, with 13 bases between them. From germline, CDR1 is SGHDT and CDR2 YYEEEE. The CDR3 runs 14 residues. The DNA of the CDR3 is TGTGCCAGCAGCAACTTACAGGGTACCTACGAGCAGTACTTC. Amino acids: CASSNLQGTYEQYF.

By share, this clone counts as large. This chain links TRBV19 with TRBJ1-1; a weak D match, TRBD1 (5 bases). Germline loops: CDR1 LNHDA, CDR2 SQIVND (reference sequence). V gave up 3 bases and J gave up 0 bases, with 11 bases separating them. This CDR3 is 15 amino acids long. CDR3 protein: CASSILGGMNTEAFF. CDR3 sequence (DNA): TGTGCCAGTAGTATTTTGGGGGGGATGAACACTGAAGCTTTCTTT.